This T cell receptor (beta chain) was captured in a study of T cell changes during pregnancy in multiple sclerosis (dated by TCRdb to between 2018 and 2020). Describing the broader study: The study looked at changes in the T cell repertoire across pregnancy in women with multiple sclerosis.

The method was the immunoSEQ multiplex PCR assay. Held by TCRdb, this immuneACCESS table contains in-frame sequences only and omits some clones. Under half of the omission traces to an unresolved V gene where checked; the cause of the rest is unknown. The sample records about 100,000 clones, roughly 90% of which are singletons. Of the sample, less than 2% is held by the ten largest clones. The CDR3 sequence holds 14 residues, the cysteine and phenylalanine included. Of the read, only the CDR3 DNA is kept; its 42 bases are in frame from base 1. V sheds 7 bases and J sheds 6 bases, leaving 18 bases between their ends. CDR1 and CDR2 (SEHNR, FQNEAQ) derive from the germline V gene (reference sequence). This clone was picked up many times. There is no known antigen for this receptor. Base-call qualities are not available, and no considerably larger clone is one nucleotide away.

The sequencing used peripheral blood, collected after pregnancy. The rearranged chain carries TRBV7-9 and TRBJ1-2; the D region possibly corresponds to TRBD1 (5 bases align). The sequence came from a female donor with multiple sclerosis, enrolled in a pregnancy study. CDR3 reads: CASTKSGEDHGYTF. At the DNA level, the sequence is TGTGCCAGCACCAAATCGGGGGAAGACCATGGCTACACCTTC.